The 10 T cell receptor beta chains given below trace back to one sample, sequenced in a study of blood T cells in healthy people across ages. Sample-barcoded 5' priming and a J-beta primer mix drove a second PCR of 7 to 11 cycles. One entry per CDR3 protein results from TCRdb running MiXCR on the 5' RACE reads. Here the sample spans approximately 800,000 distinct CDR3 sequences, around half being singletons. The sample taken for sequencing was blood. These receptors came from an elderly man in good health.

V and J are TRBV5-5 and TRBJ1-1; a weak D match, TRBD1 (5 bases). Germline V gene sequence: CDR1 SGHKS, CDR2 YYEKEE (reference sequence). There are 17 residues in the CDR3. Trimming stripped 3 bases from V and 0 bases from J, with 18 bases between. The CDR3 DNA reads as TGTGCCAGCAGCTGGGGGGTTACAGGAGCTTTGAACACTGAAGCTTTCTTT. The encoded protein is CASSWGVTGALNTEAFF. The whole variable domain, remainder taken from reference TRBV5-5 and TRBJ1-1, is DAGVTQSPTHLIKTRGQQVTLRCSPISGHKSVSWYQQVLGQGPQFIFQYYEKEERGRGNFPDRFSARQFPNYSSELNVNALLLGDSALYLCASSWGVTGALNTEAFFGQGTRLTVV.

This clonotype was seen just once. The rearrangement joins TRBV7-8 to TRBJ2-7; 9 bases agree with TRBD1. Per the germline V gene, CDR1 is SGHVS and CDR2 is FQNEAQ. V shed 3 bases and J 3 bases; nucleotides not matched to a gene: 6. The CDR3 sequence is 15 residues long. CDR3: CASSFRDRDDYEQYF. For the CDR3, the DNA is TGTGCCAGCAGCTTCCGGGACAGGGACGACTACGAGCAGTACTTC.

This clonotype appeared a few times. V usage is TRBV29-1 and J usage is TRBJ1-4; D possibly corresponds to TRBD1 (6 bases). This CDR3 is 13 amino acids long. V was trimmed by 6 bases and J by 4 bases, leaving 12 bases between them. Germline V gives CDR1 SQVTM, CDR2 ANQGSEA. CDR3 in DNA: TGCAGCGTAACAGGGCTCGGTAATGAAAAACTGTTTTTT. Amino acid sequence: CSVTGLGNEKLFF.

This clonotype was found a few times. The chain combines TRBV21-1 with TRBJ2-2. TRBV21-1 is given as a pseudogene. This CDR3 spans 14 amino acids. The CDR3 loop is CASSNYYASRELFF. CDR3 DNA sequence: TGTGCCAGCAGCAATTATTACGCCAGCCGGGAGCTGTTTTTT.

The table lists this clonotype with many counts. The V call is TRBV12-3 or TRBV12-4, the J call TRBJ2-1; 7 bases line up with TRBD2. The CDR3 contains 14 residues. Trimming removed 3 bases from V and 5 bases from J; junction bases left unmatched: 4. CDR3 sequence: CASSFGGGNNEQFF. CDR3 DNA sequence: TGTGCCAGCAGTTTTGGGGGGGGGAACAATGAGCAGTTCTTC.

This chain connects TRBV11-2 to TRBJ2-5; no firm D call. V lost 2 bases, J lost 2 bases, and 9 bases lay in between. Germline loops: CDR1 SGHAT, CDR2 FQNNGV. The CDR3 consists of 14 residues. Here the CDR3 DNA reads TGTGCCAGCAGCTTATCGGCCAGGCAAGAGACCCAGTACTTC. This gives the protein CASSLSARQETQYF.

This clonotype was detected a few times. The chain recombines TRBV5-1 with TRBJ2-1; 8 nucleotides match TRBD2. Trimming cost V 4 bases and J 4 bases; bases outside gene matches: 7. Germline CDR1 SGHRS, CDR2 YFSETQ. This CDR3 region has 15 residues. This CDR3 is CASSQGVAGYNEQFF. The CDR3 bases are TGCGCCAGCAGCCAGGGAGTAGCGGGGTACAATGAGCAGTTCTTC.

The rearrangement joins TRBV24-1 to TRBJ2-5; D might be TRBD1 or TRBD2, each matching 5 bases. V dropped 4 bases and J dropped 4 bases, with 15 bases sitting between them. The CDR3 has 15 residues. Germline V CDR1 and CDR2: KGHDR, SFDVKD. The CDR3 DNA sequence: TGTGCCACCAGTGAATCTGGGACGATAAGAGAGACCCAGTACTTC. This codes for CATSESGTIRETQYF.

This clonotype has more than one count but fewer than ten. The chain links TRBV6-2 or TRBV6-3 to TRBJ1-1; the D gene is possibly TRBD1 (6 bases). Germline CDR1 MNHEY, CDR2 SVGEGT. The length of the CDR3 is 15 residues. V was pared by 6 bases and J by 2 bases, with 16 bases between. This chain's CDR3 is CASSPETGLNTEAFF. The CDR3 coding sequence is TGTGCCAGCAGCCCGGAGACAGGACTTAACACTGAAGCTTTCTTT.

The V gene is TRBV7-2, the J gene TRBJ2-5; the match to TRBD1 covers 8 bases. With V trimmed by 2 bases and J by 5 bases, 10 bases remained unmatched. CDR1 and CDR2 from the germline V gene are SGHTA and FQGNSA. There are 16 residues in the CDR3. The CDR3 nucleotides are TGTGCCAGCAGCTTAAATCGGCAGGGGGCTAGGGAGACCCAGTACTTC. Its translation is CASSLNRQGARETQYF. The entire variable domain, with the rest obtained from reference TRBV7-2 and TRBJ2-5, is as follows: GAGVSQSPSNKVTEKGKDVELRCDPISGHTALYWYRQSLGQGLEFLIYFQGNSAPDKSGLPSDRFSAERTGGSVSTLTIQRTQQEDSAVYLCASSLNRQGARETQYFGPGTRLLVL.